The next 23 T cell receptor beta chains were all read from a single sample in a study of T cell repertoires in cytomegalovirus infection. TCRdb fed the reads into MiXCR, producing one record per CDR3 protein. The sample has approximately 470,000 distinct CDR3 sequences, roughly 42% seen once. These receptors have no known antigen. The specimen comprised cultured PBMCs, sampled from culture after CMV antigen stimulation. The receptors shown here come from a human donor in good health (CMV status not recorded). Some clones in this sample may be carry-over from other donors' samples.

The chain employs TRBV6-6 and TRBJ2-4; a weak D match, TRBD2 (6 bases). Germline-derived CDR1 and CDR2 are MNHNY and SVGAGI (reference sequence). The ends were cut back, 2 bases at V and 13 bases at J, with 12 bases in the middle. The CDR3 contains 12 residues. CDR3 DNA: TGTGCCAGCAGTTACGGGCAAGGAGGGCAGTACTTC. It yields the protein CASSYGQGGQYF.

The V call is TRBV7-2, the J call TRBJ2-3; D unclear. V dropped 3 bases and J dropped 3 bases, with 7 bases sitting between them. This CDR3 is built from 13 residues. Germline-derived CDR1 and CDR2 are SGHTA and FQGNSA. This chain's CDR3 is CASSLWFTDTQYF. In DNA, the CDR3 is TGTGCCAGCAGCTTGTGGTTTACAGATACGCAGTATTTT. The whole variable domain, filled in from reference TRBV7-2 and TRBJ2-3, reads GAGVSQSPSNKVTEKGKDVELRCDPISGHTALYWYRQSLGQGLEFLIYFQGNSAPDKSGLPSDRFSAERTGGSVSTLTIQRTQQEDSAVYLCASSLWFTDTQYFGPGTRLTVL.

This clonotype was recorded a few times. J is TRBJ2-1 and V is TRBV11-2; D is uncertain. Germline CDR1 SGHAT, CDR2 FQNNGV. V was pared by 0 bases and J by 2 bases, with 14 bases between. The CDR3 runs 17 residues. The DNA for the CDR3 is TGTGCCAGCAGCTTAGATAGCAACCCCCGAGCCTACAATGAGCAGTTCTTC. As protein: CASSLDSNPRAYNEQFF. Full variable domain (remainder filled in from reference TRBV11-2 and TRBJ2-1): EAGVAQSPRYKIIEKRQSVAFWCNPISGHATLYWYQQILGQGPKLLIQFQNNGVVDDSQLPKDRFSAERLKGVDSTLKIQPAKLEDSAVYLCASSLDSNPRAYNEQFFGPGTRLTVL.

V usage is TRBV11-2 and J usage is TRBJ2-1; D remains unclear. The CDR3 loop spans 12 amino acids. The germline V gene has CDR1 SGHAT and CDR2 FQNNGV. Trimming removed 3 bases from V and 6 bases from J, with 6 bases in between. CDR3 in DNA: TGTGCCAGCAGCTTGAATACCAATGAGCAGTTCTTC. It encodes CASSLNTNEQFF.

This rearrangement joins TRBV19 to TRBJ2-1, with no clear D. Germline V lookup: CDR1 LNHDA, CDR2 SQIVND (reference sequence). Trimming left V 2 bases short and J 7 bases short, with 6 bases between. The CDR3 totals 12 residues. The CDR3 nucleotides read TGTGCCAGTAGTATAAGAGTTAATGAGCAGTTCTTC. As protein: CASSIRVNEQFF.

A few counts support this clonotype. This chain's CDR3 is CASRPTTGPLNYGYTF. The CDR3 DNA follows: TGTGCCAGCAGACCTACGACAGGGCCACTGAACTATGGCTACACCTTC. The genes are TRBV7-9 and TRBJ1-2; 7 bases are shared with TRBD1. This CDR3 has 16 residues. The V segment lost 6 bases and the J segment 2 bases; nucleotides outside the gene matches: 12. The germline CDR1 and CDR2 sequences are SEHNR and FQNEAQ (reference sequence).

The CDR3 protein is CASSNYDSMPYGYTF. Written as DNA, the CDR3 is TGTGCCAGCAGTAATTACGACAGCATGCCCTATGGCTACACCTTC. The chain links TRBV27 to TRBJ1-2; tentative D call: TRBD1 (5 bases). V gave up 5 bases and J gave up 4 bases, with 17 bases separating them. There are 15 residues in the CDR3. Germline CDR1 reads MNHEY; CDR2 reads SMNVEV (reference sequence).

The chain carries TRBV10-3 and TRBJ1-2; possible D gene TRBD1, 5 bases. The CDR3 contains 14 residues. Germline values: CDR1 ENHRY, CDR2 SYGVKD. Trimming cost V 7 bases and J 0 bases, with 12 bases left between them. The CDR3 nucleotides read TGTGCCATCACCGTTGACAGTACTAACTATGGCTACACCTTC. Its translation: CAITVDSTNYGYTF.

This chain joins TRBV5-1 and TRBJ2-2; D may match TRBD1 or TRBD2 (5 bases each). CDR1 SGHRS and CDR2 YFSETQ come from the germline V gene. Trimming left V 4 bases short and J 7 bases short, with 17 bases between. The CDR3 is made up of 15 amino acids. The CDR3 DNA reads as TGCGCCAGCAGCCCGTACCTGACAGAGGGCGGGGAGCTGTTTTTT. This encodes CASSPYLTEGGELFF.

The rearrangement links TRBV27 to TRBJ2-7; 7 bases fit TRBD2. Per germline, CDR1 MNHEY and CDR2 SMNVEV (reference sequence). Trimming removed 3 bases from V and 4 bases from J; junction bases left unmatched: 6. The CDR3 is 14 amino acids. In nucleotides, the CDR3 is TGTGCCAGCAGTTTCAGGGACGGGAGGTACGAGCAGTACTTC. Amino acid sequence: CASSFRDGRYEQYF.

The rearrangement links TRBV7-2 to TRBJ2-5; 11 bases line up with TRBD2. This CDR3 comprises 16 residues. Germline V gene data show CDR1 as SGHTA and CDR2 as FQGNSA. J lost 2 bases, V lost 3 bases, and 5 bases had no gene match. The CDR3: CASSFAGTSGQETQYF. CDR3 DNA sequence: TGTGCCAGCAGCTTTGCCGGGACTAGCGGACAAGAGACCCAGTACTTC. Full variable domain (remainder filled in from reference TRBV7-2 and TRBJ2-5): GAGVSQSPSNKVTEKGKDVELRCDPISGHTALYWYRQSLGQGLEFLIYFQGNSAPDKSGLPSDRFSAERTGGSVSTLTIQRTQQEDSAVYLCASSFAGTSGQETQYFGPGTRLLVL.

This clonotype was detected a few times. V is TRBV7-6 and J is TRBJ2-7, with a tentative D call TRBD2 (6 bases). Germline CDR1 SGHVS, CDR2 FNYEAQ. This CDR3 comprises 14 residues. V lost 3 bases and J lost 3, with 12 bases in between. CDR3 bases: TGTGCCAGCAGCTTGCGGGGTGTTGGCTACGAGCAGTACTTC. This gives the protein CASSLRGVGYEQYF.

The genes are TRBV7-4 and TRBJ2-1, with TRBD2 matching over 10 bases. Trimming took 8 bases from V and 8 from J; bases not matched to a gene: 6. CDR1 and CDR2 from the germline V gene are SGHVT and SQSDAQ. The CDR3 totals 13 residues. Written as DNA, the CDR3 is TGTGCCAGCGCTAGCGGGGGATCTGATGAGCAGTTCTTC. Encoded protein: CASASGGSDEQFF.

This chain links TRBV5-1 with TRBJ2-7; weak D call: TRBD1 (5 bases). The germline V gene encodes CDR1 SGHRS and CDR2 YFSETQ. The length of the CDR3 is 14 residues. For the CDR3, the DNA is TGCGCTTCCCGGTGGGGCAGGAGCTACTACGAGCAGTACTTC. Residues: CASRWGRSYYEQYF.

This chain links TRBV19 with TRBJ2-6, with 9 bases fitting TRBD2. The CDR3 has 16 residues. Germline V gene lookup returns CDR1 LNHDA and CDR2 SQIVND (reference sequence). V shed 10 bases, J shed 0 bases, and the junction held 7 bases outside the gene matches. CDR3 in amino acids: CATAGGLGSGANVLTF. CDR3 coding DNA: TGTGCCACCGCGGGGGGGTTGGGCTCTGGGGCCAACGTCCTGACTTTC.

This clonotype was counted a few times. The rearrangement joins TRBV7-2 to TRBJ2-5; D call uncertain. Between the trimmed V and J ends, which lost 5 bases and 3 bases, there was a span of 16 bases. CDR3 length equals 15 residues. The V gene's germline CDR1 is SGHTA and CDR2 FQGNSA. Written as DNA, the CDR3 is TGTGCCAGCAGCCCTCAGTTTGGTGCGAAAGAGACCCAGTACTTC. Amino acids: CASSPQFGAKETQYF.

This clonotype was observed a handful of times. Here the CDR3 reads CASSSQGREKLFF. CDR3 bases: TGTGCCAGCAGCTCCCAGGGTCGGGAAAAACTGTTTTTT. The V and J genes are TRBV7-4 and TRBJ1-4; a possible D gene is TRBD1 (5 bases). The V and J ends lost 4 bases and 8 bases respectively, with 11 bases between them. Germline-derived CDR1 and CDR2 are SGHVT and SQSDAQ. The CDR3 has 13 residues.

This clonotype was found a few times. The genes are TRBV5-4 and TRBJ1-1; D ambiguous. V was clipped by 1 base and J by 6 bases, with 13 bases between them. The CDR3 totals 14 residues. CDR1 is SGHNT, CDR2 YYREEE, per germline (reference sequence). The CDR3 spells CASSLTSGLSEAFF. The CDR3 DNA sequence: TGTGCCAGCAGCTTGACAAGTGGGCTTTCTGAAGCTTTCTTT.

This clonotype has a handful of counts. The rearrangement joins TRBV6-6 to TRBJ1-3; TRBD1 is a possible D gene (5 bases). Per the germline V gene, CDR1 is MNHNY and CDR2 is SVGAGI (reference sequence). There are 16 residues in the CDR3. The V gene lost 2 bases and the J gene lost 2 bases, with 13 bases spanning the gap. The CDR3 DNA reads TGTGCCAGCAGTTACCCCGGGACGACAACTGGAAACACCATATATTTT. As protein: CASSYPGTTTGNTIYF.

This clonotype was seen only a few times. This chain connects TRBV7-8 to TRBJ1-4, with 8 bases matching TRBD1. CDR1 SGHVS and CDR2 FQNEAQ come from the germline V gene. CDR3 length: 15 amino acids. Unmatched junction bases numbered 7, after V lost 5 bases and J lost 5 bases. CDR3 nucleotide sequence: TGTGCCAGCAGCACCCGGGACAGGAAGAATGAAAAACTGTTTTTT. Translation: CASSTRDRKNEKLFF.

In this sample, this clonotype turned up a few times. The CDR3 bases are TGTGCCAGCAGCCGTTATTGGGGGTACTACGAGCAGTACTTC. This encodes CASSRYWGYYEQYF. The V gene is TRBV7-6, the J gene TRBJ2-7; TRBD1 or TRBD2 may be the D gene (5 bases each). The V end was cut by 5 bases, the J end by 3 bases, with 14 bases between. Germline lookup yields CDR1 SGHVS and CDR2 FNYEAQ. The CDR3 sequence is 14 residues long. The full variable domain, in which reference TRBV7-6 and TRBJ2-7 provide the parts outside the CDR3, is GAGVSQSPRYKVTKRGQDVALRCDPISGHVSLYWYRQALGQGPEFLTYFNYEAQQDKSGLPNDRFSAERPEGSISTLTIQRTEQRDSAMYRCASSRYWGYYEQYFGPGTRLTVT.

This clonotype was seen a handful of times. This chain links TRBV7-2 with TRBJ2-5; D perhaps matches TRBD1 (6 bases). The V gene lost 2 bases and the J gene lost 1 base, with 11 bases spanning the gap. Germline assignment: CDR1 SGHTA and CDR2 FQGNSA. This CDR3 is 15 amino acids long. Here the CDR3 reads CASSLNRVAQETQYF. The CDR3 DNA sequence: TGTGCCAGCAGCTTAAACAGGGTGGCCCAAGAGACCCAGTACTTC.

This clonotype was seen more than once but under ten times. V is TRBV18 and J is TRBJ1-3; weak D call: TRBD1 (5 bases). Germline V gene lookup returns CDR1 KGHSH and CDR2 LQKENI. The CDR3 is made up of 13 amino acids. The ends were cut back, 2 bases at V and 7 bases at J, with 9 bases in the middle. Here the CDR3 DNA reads TGTGCCAGCTCACCATCCGACAGTAACACCATATATTTT. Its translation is CASSPSDSNTIYF.